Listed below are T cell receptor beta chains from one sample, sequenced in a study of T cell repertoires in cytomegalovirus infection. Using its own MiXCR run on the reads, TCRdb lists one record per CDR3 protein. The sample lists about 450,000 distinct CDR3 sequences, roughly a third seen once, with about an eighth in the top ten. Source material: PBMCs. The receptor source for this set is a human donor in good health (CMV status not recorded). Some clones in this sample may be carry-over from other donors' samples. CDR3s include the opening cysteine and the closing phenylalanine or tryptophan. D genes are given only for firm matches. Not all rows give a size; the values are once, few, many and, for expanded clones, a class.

CDR3: CASRGGLAKDTQYF; DNA: TGTGCCAGCAGGGGCGGACTAGCGAAAGATACGCAGTATTTT; V: TRBV28; size: .; D: TRBD2; J: TRBJ2-3
CDR3: CASSQDLRGDTQYF; DNA: TGCGCCAGCAGCCAAGATCTTCGGGGTGATACGCAGTATTTT; V: TRBV4-1; size: few; D: .; J: TRBJ2-3
CDR3: CASSLWAGDGYTF; DNA: TGTGCCAGCAGTTTATGGGCAGGGGATGGCTACACCTTC; V: TRBV27; size: .; D: .; J: TRBJ1-2
CDR3: CASSRDSNYEQYF; DNA: TGCGCCAGCAGCCGGGACAGCAACTACGAGCAGTACTTC; V: TRBV5-1; size: .; D: TRBD1; J: TRBJ2-7
CDR3: CASRDQEFSYEQYF; DNA: TGTGCCAGCAGGGATCAGGAATTCTCCTACGAGCAGTACTTC; V: TRBV6-1; size: .; D: .; J: TRBJ2-7
CDR3: CASSYSGGGGGDEQFF; DNA: TGTGCCAGCAGTTACTCCGGGGGGGGCGGGGGGGATGAGCAGTTCTTC; V: TRBV6-5; size: .; D: TRBD2; J: TRBJ2-1
CDR3: CSARYPNEKLFF; DNA: TGCAGTGCAAGATACCCCAATGAAAAACTGTTTTTT; V: TRBV20-1; size: .; D: .; J: TRBJ1-4
CDR3: CASSLSGQSYEQYF; DNA: TGCGCCAGCAGCTTGTCCGGACAGTCCTACGAGCAGTACTTC; V: TRBV5-1; size: .; D: .; J: TRBJ2-7
CDR3: CASSPVYEQYF; DNA: TGTGCCAGCAGCCCAGTCTACGAGCAGTACTTC; V: TRBV7-9; size: many; D: .; J: TRBJ2-7
CDR3: CSAVRGLRDEQYF; DNA: TGCAGTGCGGTTAGGGGGCTTAGGGACGAGCAGTACTTC; V: TRBV20-1; size: .; D: TRBD1; J: TRBJ2-7
CDR3: CASSLGAWQRKMNTEAFF; DNA: TGTGCCAGCAGCTTGGGTGCGTGGCAGCGAAAGATGAACACTGAAGCTTTCTTT; V: TRBV5-8; size: .; D: .; J: TRBJ1-1
CDR3: CASNPGVHQPQHF; DNA: TGTGCCAGCAATCCGGGGGTTCATCAGCCCCAGCATTTT; V: TRBV28; size: .; D: .; J: TRBJ1-5
CDR3: CASSSAQRSGGDHEQFF; DNA: TGTGCCAGCAGCTCGGCCCAACGGAGCGGGGGGGATCATGAGCAGTTCTTC; V: TRBV7-9; size: many; D: TRBD2; J: TRBJ2-1
CDR3: CSSSHGGEPTNEKLFF; DNA: TGTTCCAGCAGCCACGGAGGGGAACCAACTAATGAAAAACTGTTTTTT; V: TRBV4-1; size: .; D: .; J: TRBJ1-4
CDR3: CATSDFGTALDTQYF; DNA: TGTGCCACCAGTGATTTCGGGACAGCCCTAGATACGCAGTATTTT; V: TRBV24-1; size: many; D: TRBD1; J: TRBJ2-3
CDR3: CASTSDRGNTEAFF; DNA: TGTGCCAGCACCTCGGACAGGGGGAACACTGAAGCTTTCTTT; V: TRBV2; size: few; D: TRBD1; J: TRBJ1-1
CDR3: CASTTGTYEQYF; DNA: TGTGCCAGTACGACAGGGACCTACGAGCAGTACTTC; V: TRBV14; size: .; D: TRBD1; J: TRBJ2-7
CDR3: CASRVNRGSTEAFF; DNA: TGTGCCAGCAGGGTGAACAGGGGGAGCACTGAAGCTTTCTTT; V: TRBV28; size: few; D: TRBD1; J: TRBJ1-1
CDR3: CASSLTINSGAYYNEQFF; DNA: TGTGCCAGCAGCCTCACCATAAACAGCGGGGCCTACTACAATGAGCAGTTCTTC; V: TRBV7-8; size: .; D: TRBD2; J: TRBJ2-1
CDR3: CASSQQGQGSNTGELFF; DNA: TGCGCCAGCAGCCAACAAGGACAGGGGTCGAACACCGGGGAGCTGTTTTTT; V: TRBV4-3; size: .; D: TRBD1; J: TRBJ2-2
CDR3: CSVGQGSDTQYF; DNA: TGCAGCGTTGGACAGGGATCAGATACGCAGTATTTT; V: TRBV29-1; size: .; D: TRBD1; J: TRBJ2-3
CDR3: CASSLALDRGGGYTF; DNA: TGTGCCAGCAGCTTGGCCCTTGACAGGGGTGGAGGCTACACCTTC; V: TRBV5-4; size: .; D: TRBD1; J: TRBJ1-2
CDR3: CASMLSSGANVLTF; DNA: TGTGCCAGCATGCTTAGCTCTGGGGCCAACGTCCTGACTTTC; V: TRBV5-4; size: few; D: .; J: TRBJ2-6
CDR3: CASGPGTDTQYF; DNA: TGTGCCAGCGGCCCTGGCACAGATACGCAGTATTTT; V: TRBV25-1; size: .; D: .; J: TRBJ2-3